The T cell receptor (beta chain) under discussion was sequenced for a study of graft-versus-host responses after intestinal transplantation (dated by TCRdb to the early 2020s). About the study as a whole: Recipients received multivisceral, liver-intestinal, or isolated intestinal transplants. All recipients received anti-thymocyte globulin induction followed by maintenance tacrolimus and steroids for roughly 3 years. Graft-versus-host and host-versus-graft alloreactive T cell clones were tracked in the graft, circulation and bone marrow after intestinal transplantation using bulk TCR-beta CDR3 sequencing. Alloreactive clones were identified by sequencing pre-transplant mixed lymphocyte reaction products and comparing these products with unstimulated pre-transplant donor and recipient T cells. Of the roughly 24 intestinal transplant recipients enrolled in the cohort, one of whom was a retransplant, a few patients without pretransplant specimens were excluded. Donor T cell macrochimerism was defined as a peak of at least 4% donor T cells among recipient peripheral blood mononuclear cells. Instead of going to the commercial service, samples from a few later patients were sequenced in-house on an Illumina MiSeq and processed with MiXCR.

Intraepithelial and lamina propria lymphocytes were isolated from graft specimens using dithiothreitol, EDTA incubations and collagenase D digestion. Serial intestinal graft biopsy specimens collected up to 600 days after transplant underwent bulk TCR-beta sequencing. Study-wide conclusions, independent of this receptor: Early after transplant, declines in HvG clones were associated with peak levels of circulating GvH clones. High GvH to HvG T cell clonal ratios were observed in the allografts of patients with donor T cell macrochimerism. GvH clones turned up in recipient bone marrow, with some appearing earlier in ileal mucosa or blood, a pattern consistent with an intestinal mucosal origin. The relatively low number and heterogeneity of intestinal transplant patients limited the conclusions.

The cysteine opens and the phenylalanine closes a CDR3 of 15 amino acids. The kept DNA is CDR3 alone, 45 bases in frame from the first base. A distance of 10 bases separates the germline ends of V and J, which lose 0 bases and 4 bases respectively. Based on the germline V gene, the CDR1 and CDR2 sequences are MNHEY and SVGAGI. The library relied on the immunoSEQ multiplex PCR assay. For most patients, genomic DNA was subjected to high-throughput TCR-beta CDR3 sequencing by Adaptive Biotechnologies. The paper's data handling went like this. Adaptive's ImmunoSEQ software was the source of the TCR sequencing data for 15 to 20 patients, while a few other patients were processed with MiXCR and VDJtools. CDR3 nucleotide sequences shared between donor and recipient were removed because the origin of such sequences could not be assigned. To be classed as alloreactive, a clone needed at least 2-fold expansion over unstimulated cells and a minimum CFSE-low frequency of 0.002% (template counts) or 0.001% (read counts). Mappable clones were those detected in sequenced pre-transplant spleen, lymph node, or MLR CFSE-low populations of the donor or recipient. The cumulative frequency of alloreactive clones was calculated as a percentage of all sequences, weighted by copy number. TCRdb provides this immuneACCESS table in a form limited to in-frame rearrangements. Some clones are lacking; in checked studies, under half of them reflect an unresolved V gene, and why the rest are absent is not known. The V and J calls and clone size come from that table; D and trimming were worked out from the DNA. Counted in this sample were 25,000 to 30,000 clones; around four fifths of them appeared once. The ten largest clones represent around 3.3% of the sample.

In this sample, this clone turned up a few times. The clone's antigen remains unknown. No clone much larger than this one lies a single base away; base qualities are absent. Rearrangement joined TRBV6-5 to TRBJ2-1; no D gene is confidently identified. The sequencing used ileum tissue, collected 98 days after intestinal transplantation. The receptor comes from a human patient who received an intestinal transplant, so some T cells may come from the graft donor. The CDR3 reads as follows: CASSYSLGLYNEQFF. The DNA is TGTGCCAGCAGTTACTCGTTAGGGTTGTACAATGAGCAGTTCTTC.